These 15 T cell receptor beta chains share one sample of origin, sequenced in a study of control samples from healthy donors and cancer patients. TCRdb's table, derived via immunoSEQ multiplex PCR, lists solely in-frame clones and lacks some. In the table there are some 120,000 clones, approximately 94% of which are singletons. The sample taken for sequencing was blood. The receptor source for this set is a man younger than 45 in good health.

V usage is TRBV5-1 and J usage is TRBJ2-7; 8 nucleotides line up with TRBD1. The junction had 2 bases not matched to a gene; V was cut back by 4 bases and J by 2 bases. Germline CDR1 and CDR2: SGHRS and YFSETQ. The CDR3 runs 13 residues. Here the CDR3 reads CASSVGQAYEQYF. The CDR3 region has the DNA TGCGCCAGCAGCGTGGGACAGGCCTACGAGCAGTACTTC.

This chain connects TRBV2 to TRBJ2-1; the D is unclear. CDR3 length equals 12 residues. From germline, CDR1 is SNHLY and CDR2 FYNNEI. V lost 6 bases, J lost 15 bases, and 18 bases lay in between. As DNA, the CDR3 is TGTGCCAGCAGGGATGGAAGCCCGCGGTGGTTCTTC. Its translation: CASRDGSPRWFF.

The chain has TRBV7-2 and TRBJ2-7, with 10 bases fitting TRBD1. The junction had 0 bases not matched to a gene; V was cut back by 1 base and J by 0 bases. Germline CDR1 and CDR2: SGHTA and FQGNSA. This CDR3 contains 15 residues. This CDR3 is CASSLGTGGSYEQYF. In DNA, the CDR3 is TGTGCCAGCAGCTTAGGGACAGGGGGCTCCTACGAGCAGTACTTC.

The chain carries TRBV11-2 and TRBJ1-2, with a possible D match to TRBD1 (6 bases). Germline loops: CDR1 SGHAT, CDR2 FQNNGV. The CDR3 is 13 residues long. V was cut by 1 base and J by 9 bases, with 12 bases left in between. The CDR3, as DNA: TGTGCCAGCAGCTTAGTACAGGGAAGTAGCTACACCTTC. Its translation: CASSLVQGSSYTF.

The chain carries TRBV29-1 and TRBJ1-1; D unresolved. This CDR3 comprises 13 residues. Trimming stripped 1 base from V and 4 bases from J, with 10 bases between. CDR1 is SQVTM and CDR2 is ANQGSEA in the germline V gene. CDR3 sequence (DNA): TGCAGCGTTGAAGTGGGAGGAATCACTGAAGCTTTCTTT. Residues: CSVEVGGITEAFF.

V is TRBV5-6 and J is TRBJ1-4, with a weak D call TRBD1 (6 bases). The V and J ends lost 1 base and 8 bases respectively, with 6 bases between them. The CDR3 loop spans 12 amino acids. Germline loops: CDR1 SGHDT, CDR2 YYEEEE. The DNA for the CDR3 is TGTGCCAGCAGCTTGAGGGGGGAAAAACTGTTTTTT. It yields the protein CASSLRGEKLFF.

V usage is TRBV11-3 and J usage is TRBJ2-3, with 9 positions matching TRBD1. This CDR3 spans 17 amino acids. Germline trimming cut 1 base from V and 0 bases from J; bases unmatched to any gene: 5. CDR1 and CDR2 from the germline V gene are SGHNT and YENEEA. The chain's CDR3 is CASSLGTGTGSTDTQYF. The CDR3 nucleotides read TGTGCCAGCAGCTTAGGTACCGGGACAGGGAGCACAGATACGCAGTATTTT.

The chain is built from TRBV4-3 and TRBJ1-2; no firm D call. Germline assignment: CDR1 LGHNA and CDR2 YSLEER. The length of the CDR3 is 12 residues. V was clipped by 0 bases and J by 4 bases, with 3 bases between them. The CDR3 loop reads CASSQDPYGYTF. The CDR3 coding sequence is TGCGCCAGCAGCCAAGATCCCTATGGCTACACCTTC.

Written as DNA, the CDR3 is TGTGCCAGCAGTTTAGCGGGGGCTACAGATACGCAGTATTTT. This sequence encodes CASSLAGATDTQYF. This chain joins TRBV27 and TRBJ2-3; TRBD2 might be the D (7 bases). Trimming pared 2 bases from V and 3 bases from J, leaving 9 bases between. The CDR3 sequence is 14 residues long. CDR1 MNHEY and CDR2 SMNVEV come from the germline V gene (reference sequence).

The J gene is TRBJ2-1, the V gene TRBV7-2; 7 bases align to TRBD1. The CDR3 runs to 16 residues. V shed 5 bases, J shed 5 bases, and the junction held 12 bases outside the gene matches. The V gene's germline CDR1 is SGHTA and CDR2 FQGNSA. The CDR3: CASSPRQGYINNEQFF. CDR3 DNA sequence: TGTGCCAGCAGCCCCCGACAGGGTTATATTAACAATGAGCAGTTCTTC.

The CDR3 protein is CASSQDLQGGEKLFF. The CDR3 nucleotides read TGCGCCAGCAGCCAAGATCTGCAAGGGGGCGAAAAACTGTTTTTT. This sequence joins TRBV4-3 and TRBJ1-4, with 7 positions matching TRBD1. CDR3 length: 15 amino acids. V was pared by 0 bases and J by 8 bases, with 6 bases of the junction left unmatched. Germline values: CDR1 LGHNA, CDR2 YSLEER.

This chain joins TRBV9 and TRBJ1-1, with TRBD1 as a possible D gene (6 bases). CDR1 and CDR2 from the germline V gene are SGDLS and YYNGEE. The CDR3 spans 15 residues. Trimming took off 3 bases at V and 0 bases at J, with 12 bases between the two ends. The DNA of the CDR3 is TGTGCCAGCAGCGGACAGGAACACATGAACACTGAAGCTTTCTTT. This translates into CASSGQEHMNTEAFF. Together with reference TRBV9 and TRBJ1-1, the CDR3 gives the full variable domain: DSGVTQTPKHLITATGQRVTLRCSPRSGDLSVYWYQQSLDQGLQFLIQYYNGEERAKGNILERFSAQQFPDLHSELNLSSLELGDSALYFCASSGQEHMNTEAFFGQGTRLTVV.

This clone was seen a single time. V gene TRBV7-9 combines with J gene TRBJ2-1, with 8 bases lining up with TRBD2. The V and J ends lost 7 bases and 7 bases, in that order; junction bases with no gene match: 18. Germline values: CDR1 SEHNR, CDR2 FQNEAQ (reference sequence). The CDR3 has 17 residues. DNA of the CDR3: TGTGCCAGCAACCCAGCGCATATAGCGGGGTGGGGAAATGAGCAGTTCTTC. Its translation is CASNPAHIAGWGNEQFF.

V usage is TRBV6-5 and J usage is TRBJ2-1; D is unclear. Germline assignment: CDR1 MNHEY and CDR2 SVGAGI. The CDR3 runs to 11 residues. Trimming removed 0 bases at V and 7 bases at J, with 1 base between. The CDR3 spells CASSYSNEQFF. For the CDR3, the DNA is TGTGCCAGCAGTTACTCGAATGAGCAGTTCTTC.

This chain joins TRBV6-2 or TRBV6-3 and TRBJ1-1, with 7 bases lining up with TRBD1. The CDR3 totals 16 residues. V gave up 0 bases and J gave up 1 base; unmatched junction bases: 5. Germline assignment: CDR1 MNHEY and CDR2 SVGEGT. In DNA, the CDR3 is TGTGCCAGCAGTTACTCAATTGGGACAGCGAACACTGAAGCTTTCTTT. It encodes CASSYSIGTANTEAFF.